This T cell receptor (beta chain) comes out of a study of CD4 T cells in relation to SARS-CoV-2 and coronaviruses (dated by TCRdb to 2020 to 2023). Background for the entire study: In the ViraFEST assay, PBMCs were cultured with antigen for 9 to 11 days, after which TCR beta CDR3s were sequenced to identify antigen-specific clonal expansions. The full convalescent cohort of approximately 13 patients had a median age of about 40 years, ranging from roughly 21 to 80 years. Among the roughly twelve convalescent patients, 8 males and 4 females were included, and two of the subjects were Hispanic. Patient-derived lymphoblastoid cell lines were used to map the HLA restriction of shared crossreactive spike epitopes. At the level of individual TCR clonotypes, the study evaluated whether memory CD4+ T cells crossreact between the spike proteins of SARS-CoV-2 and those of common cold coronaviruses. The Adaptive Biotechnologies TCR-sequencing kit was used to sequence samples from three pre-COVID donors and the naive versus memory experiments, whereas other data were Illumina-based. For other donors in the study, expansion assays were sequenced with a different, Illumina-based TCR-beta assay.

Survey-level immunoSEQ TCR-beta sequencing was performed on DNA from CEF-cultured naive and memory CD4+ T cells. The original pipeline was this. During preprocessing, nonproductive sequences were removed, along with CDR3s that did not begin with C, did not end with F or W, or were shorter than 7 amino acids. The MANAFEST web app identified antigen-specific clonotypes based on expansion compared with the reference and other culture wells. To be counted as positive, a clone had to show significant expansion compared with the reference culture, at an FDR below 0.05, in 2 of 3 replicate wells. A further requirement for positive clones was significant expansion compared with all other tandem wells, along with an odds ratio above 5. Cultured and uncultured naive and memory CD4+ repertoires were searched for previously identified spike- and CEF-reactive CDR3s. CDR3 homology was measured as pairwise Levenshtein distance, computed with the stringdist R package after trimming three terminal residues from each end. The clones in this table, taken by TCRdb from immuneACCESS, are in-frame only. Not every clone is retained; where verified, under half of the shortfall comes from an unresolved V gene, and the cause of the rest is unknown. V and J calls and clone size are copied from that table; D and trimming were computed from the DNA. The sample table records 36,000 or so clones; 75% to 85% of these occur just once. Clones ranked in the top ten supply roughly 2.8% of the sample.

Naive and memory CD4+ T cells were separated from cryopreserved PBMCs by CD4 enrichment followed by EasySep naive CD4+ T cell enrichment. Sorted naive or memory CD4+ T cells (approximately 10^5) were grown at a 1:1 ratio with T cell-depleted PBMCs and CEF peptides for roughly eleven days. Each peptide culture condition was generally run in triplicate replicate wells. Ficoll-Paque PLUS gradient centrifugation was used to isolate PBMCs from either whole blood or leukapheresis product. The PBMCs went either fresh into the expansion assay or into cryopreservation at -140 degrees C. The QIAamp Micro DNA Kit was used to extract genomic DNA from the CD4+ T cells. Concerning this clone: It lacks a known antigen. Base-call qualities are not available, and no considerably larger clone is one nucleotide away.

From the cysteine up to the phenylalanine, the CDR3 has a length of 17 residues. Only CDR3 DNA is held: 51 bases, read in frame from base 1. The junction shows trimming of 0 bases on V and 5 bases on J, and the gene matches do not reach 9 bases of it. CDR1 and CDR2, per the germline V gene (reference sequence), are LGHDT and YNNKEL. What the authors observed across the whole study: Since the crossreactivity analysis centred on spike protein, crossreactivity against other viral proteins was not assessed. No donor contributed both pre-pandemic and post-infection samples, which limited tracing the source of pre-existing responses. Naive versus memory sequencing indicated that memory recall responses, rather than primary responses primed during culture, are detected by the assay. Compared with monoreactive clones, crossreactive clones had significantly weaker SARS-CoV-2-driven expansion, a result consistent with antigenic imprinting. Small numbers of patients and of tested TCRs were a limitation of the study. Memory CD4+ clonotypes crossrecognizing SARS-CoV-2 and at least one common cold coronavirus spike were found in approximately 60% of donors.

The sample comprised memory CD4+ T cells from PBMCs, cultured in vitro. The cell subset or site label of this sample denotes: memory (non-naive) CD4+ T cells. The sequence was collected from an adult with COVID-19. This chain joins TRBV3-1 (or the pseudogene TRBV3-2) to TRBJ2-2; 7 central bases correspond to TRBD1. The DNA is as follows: TGTGCCAGCAGCCAAGATTCGGTTAGGGGGCGGACCGGGGAGCTGTTTTTT. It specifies CASSQDSVRGRTGELFF.